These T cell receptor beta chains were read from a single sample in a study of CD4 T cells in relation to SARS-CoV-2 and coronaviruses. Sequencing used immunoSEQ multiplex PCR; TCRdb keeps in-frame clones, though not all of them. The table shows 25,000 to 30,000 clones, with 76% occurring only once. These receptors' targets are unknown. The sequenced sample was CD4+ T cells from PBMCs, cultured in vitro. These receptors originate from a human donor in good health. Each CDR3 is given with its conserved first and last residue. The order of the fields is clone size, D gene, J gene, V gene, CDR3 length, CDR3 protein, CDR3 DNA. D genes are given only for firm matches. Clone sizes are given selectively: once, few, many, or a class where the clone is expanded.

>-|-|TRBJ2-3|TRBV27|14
CASSSGLSTDTQYF
TGTGCCAGCAGTTCCGGGCTTAGCACAGATACGCAGTATTTT
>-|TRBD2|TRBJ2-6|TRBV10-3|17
CATSGTAVSSGANVLTF
TGTGCCACTAGCGGGACAGCTGTTTCCTCTGGGGCCAACGTCCTGACTTTC
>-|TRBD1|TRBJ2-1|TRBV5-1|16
CASSLFWDRLPDEQFF
TGCGCCAGCAGCTTGTTTTGGGACAGACTCCCGGATGAGCAGTTCTTC
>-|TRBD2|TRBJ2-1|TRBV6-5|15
CASSRGGLAVNEQFF
TGTGCCAGCAGCCGAGGGGGACTAGCTGTTAATGAGCAGTTCTTC
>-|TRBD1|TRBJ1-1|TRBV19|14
CASSRTGGNTEAFF
TGTGCCAGTAGTAGGACAGGGGGGAACACTGAAGCTTTCTTT
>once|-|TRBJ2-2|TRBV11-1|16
CASSLDELGYSGELFF
TGTGCCAGCAGCTTAGACGAGTTGGGGTATTCCGGGGAGCTGTTTTTT
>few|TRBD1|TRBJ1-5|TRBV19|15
CASSMLGQGYQPQHF
TGTGCCAGTAGTATGTTGGGACAGGGGTATCAGCCCCAGCATTTT
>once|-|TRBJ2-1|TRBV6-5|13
CASSKLGDNEQFF
TGTGCCAGCAGTAAGTTAGGAGACAATGAGCAGTTCTTC
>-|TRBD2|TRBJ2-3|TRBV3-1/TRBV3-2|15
CASSFSGGPTDTQYF
TGTGCCAGCAGTTTCTCGGGAGGACCCACAGATACGCAGTATTTT
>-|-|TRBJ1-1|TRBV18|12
CASSGVGTEAFF
TGTGCCAGCTCTGGGGTCGGCACTGAAGCTTTCTTT
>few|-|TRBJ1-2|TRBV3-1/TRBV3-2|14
CASSQLQGSYGYTF
TGTGCCAGCAGCCAGCTACAGGGAAGCTATGGCTACACCTTC
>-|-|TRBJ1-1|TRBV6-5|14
CASSYTGGRTEAFF
TGTGCCAGCAGTTACACGGGAGGAAGGACTGAAGCTTTCTTT
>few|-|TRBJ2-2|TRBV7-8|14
CASSLGIWTGELFF
TGTGCCAGCAGCTTAGGGATTTGGACCGGGGAGCTGTTTTTT
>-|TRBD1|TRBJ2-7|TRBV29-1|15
CSVDPSGQGLSEQYF
TGCAGCGTTGACCCCTCGGGACAGGGTCTCTCCGAGCAGTACTTC
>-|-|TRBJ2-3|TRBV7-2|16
CASSLTGSPGTDTQYF
TGTGCCAGCAGCTTAACAGGGTCCCCTGGGACAGATACGCAGTATTTT
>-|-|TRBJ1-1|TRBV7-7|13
CASSRTEATEAFF
TGTGCTAGCAGCCGGACGGAGGCGACTGAAGCTTTCTTT
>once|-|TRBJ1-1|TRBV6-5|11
CASGWDTEAFF
TGTGCCAGCGGATGGGACACTGAAGCTTTCTTT
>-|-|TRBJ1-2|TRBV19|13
CATPGARGDGYTF
TGTGCCACCCCCGGGGCCAGGGGAGATGGCTACACCTTC
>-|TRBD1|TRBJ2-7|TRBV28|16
CASSTSGQGLFYEQYF
TGTGCCAGCAGTACCTCGGGACAGGGACTTTTTTACGAGCAGTACTTC
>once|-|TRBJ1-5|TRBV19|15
CASRSWEGPDQPQHF
TGTGCCAGTAGAAGTTGGGAGGGGCCGGATCAGCCCCAGCATTTT
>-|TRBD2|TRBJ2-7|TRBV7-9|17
CASSEPTLGRPNYEQYF
TGTGCCAGCAGCGAACCTACCCTCGGGAGGCCGAATTACGAGCAGTACTTC
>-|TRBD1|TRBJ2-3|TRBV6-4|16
CASSENGQARTDTQYF
TGTGCCAGCAGCGAAAACGGACAGGCGAGGACAGATACGCAGTATTTT
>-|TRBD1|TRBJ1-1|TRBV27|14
CASSPGQGGTEAFF
TGTGCCAGCAGCCCCGGACAGGGGGGCACTGAAGCTTTCTTT
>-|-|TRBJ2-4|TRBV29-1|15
CSATLGITAKNIQYF
TGCAGCGCCACCCTGGGGATAACCGCCAAAAACATTCAGTACTTC
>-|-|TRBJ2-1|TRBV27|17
CASSFYPRRGPHNEQFF
TGTGCCAGCAGTTTCTACCCCAGAAGGGGCCCCCACAATGAGCAGTTCTTC
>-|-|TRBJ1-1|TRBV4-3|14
CASSQNPGGVPRFF
TGCGCCAGCAGCCAAAATCCGGGGGGGGTCCCGCGTTTCTTT
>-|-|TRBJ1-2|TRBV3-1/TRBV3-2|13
CASSFKANYGYTF
TGTGCCAGCAGCTTTAAGGCTAACTATGGCTACACCTTC
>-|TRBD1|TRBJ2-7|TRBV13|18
CASSFFPTGRTGWDEQYF
TGTGCCAGCAGCTTTTTCCCCACTGGGCGGACAGGGTGGGACGAGCAGTACTTC
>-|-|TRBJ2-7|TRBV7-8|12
CASSAHSGAQYF
TGTGCCAGCAGCGCCCATTCGGGCGCGCAGTACTTC
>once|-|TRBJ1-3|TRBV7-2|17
CASSLERGRNSGNTIYF
TGTGCCAGCAGCTTAGAAAGGGGCCGAAACTCTGGAAACACCATATATTTT
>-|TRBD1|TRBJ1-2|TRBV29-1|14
CSVDQDRELYGYTF
TGCAGCGTTGACCAGGACAGGGAGCTCTATGGCTACACCTTC
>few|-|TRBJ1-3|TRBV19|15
CASSIDRTQTNTIYF
TGTGCCAGTAGTATAGATCGGACGCAAACCAACACCATATATTTT
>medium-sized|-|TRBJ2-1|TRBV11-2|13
CASSFRLDNEQFF
TGTGCCAGCAGCTTTAGGCTCGACAATGAGCAGTTCTTC
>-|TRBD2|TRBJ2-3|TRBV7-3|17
CASSGGLAGDFTDTQYF
TGTGCCAGCAGCGGGGGGTTAGCGGGAGATTTCACAGATACGCAGTATTTT
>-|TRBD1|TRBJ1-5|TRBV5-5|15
CASSGGQGDDQPQHF
TGTGCCAGCAGCGGCGGACAGGGGGATGACCAGCCCCAGCATTTT
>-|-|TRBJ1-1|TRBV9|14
CASSVGVGLTEAFF
TGTGCCAGCAGCGTAGGGGTAGGGCTAACTGAAGCTTTCTTT
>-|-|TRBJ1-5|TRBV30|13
CAWSVVGMTVKHF
TGTGCCTGGAGTGTAGTGGGAATGACAGTAAAGCATTTT
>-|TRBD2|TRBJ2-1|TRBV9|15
CASSASGGLTNEQFF
TGTGCCAGCAGCGCTAGCGGGGGCCTAACAAATGAGCAGTTCTTC
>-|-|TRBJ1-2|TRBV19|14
CASRGQSANYGYTF
TGTGCCAGTAGAGGCCAATCAGCTAACTATGGCTACACCTTC
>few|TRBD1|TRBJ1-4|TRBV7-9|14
CASSYRGSNEKLFF
TGTGCCAGCAGCTACAGGGGTTCTAATGAAAAACTGTTTTTT
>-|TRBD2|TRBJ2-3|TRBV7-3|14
CASSEGLETDTQYF
TGTGCCAGCAGCGAGGGACTAGAAACAGATACGCAGTATTTT
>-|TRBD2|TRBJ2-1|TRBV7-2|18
CASSLLGGLAGQYNEQFF
TGTGCCAGCAGCTTATTAGGGGGACTAGCGGGCCAATACAATGAGCAGTTCTTC
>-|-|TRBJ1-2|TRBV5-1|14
CASSGVREPNGYTF
TGCGCCAGCAGCGGGGTTCGGGAACCGAATGGCTACACCTTC
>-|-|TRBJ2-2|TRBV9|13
CASSVQVSGELFF
TGTGCCAGCAGCGTTCAAGTAAGCGGGGAGCTGTTTTTT
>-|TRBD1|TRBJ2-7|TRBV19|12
CASRMTGAEQYF
TGTGCCAGTAGGATGACAGGGGCCGAGCAGTACTTC
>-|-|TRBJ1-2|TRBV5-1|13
CASSLAGYSGYTF
TGCGCCAGCAGCCTAGCAGGGTATAGTGGCTACACCTTC
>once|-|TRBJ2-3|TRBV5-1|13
CASSPGGEDTQYF
TGCGCCAGCAGCCCCGGGGGTGAAGATACGCAGTATTTT
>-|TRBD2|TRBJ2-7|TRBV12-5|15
CASGRPGLAGGEQYF
TGTGCTAGTGGCCGTCCGGGACTAGCGGGAGGTGAGCAGTACTTC
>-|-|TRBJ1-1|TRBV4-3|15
CASSQTSRVNTEAFF
TGCGCCAGCAGCCAAACGTCCAGGGTGAACACTGAAGCTTTCTTT
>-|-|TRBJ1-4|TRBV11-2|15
CASSTRGRPNEKLFF
TGTGCCAGCAGCACAAGGGGAAGGCCTAATGAAAAACTGTTTTTT
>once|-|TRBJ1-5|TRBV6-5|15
CASSYSHNSNQPQHF
TGTGCCAGCAGTTACTCCCATAATAGCAATCAGCCCCAGCATTTT
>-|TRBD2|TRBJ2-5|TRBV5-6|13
CASSLSGSETQYF
TGTGCCAGCAGCTTGAGCGGGAGTGAGACCCAGTACTTC